The table lists the clone carrying this TCR beta chain with a few counts. Methods used by the authors: Reference gene primer amplification gave estimated nucleated cell counts. Assay used: immunoSEQ multiplex PCR; TCRdb lists only in-frame clones, some missing. V and J calls and clone size come straight from that table; D and trimming were deduced from the DNA. The sample has 270,000 or so clones; roughly 90% are singletons. The junction had 7 bases not matched to a gene; V was cut back by 4 bases and J by 2 bases. The CDR3 sequence is 16 residues long. The V gene's germline CDR1 is KGHDR and CDR2 SFDVKD. The record originates from a study of blood T cell repertoires in COVID-19. In the study overall: Collection of acute and convalescent COVID-19 samples took place in the United States, Italy and Spain. Nucleic acid was either cDNA or gDNA, and it came from T cells, B-cell-depleted T cells, or PBMCs.

This chain links TRBV24-1 with TRBJ2-3, with 8 bases identical to TRBD1. This receptor was obtained from a young woman with active or convalescent COVID-19. Sequenced material: peripheral blood. The CDR3 is CATSDPTGGYTDTQYF. For the CDR3, the DNA is TGTGCCACCAGTGACCCCACAGGGGGGTACACAGATACGCAGTATTTT.